The clone carrying this T cell receptor (beta chain) occurred a few times. The data stem from a study of blood T cell repertoires in COVID-19. The CDR3 covers 18 residues. Per the germline V gene, CDR1 is SGHDN and CDR2 is FVKESK. Between the trimmed V and J ends, which lost 2 bases and 4 bases, there was a span of 20 bases. The repertoire was sequenced with immunoSEQ multiplex PCR; TCRdb's copy has only in-frame clones and lacks some. The sample includes 200,000 to 250,000 clones, about 80% of them seen just once. Sequencing used PBMCs or T cells enriched from blood (not recorded which). J is TRBJ1-4 and V is TRBV14, with D tentatively TRBD1 (6 bases). This TCR came from a woman aged 40 to 50 with acute COVID-19. The CDR3 protein is CASSQPQINRVGNEKLFF. The CDR3 DNA sequence: TGTGCCAGCAGCCAACCGCAAATTAACAGGGTAGGTAATGAAAAACTGTTTTTT.